A selection of T cell receptor beta chains follows, all from one sample in a study of blood T cell repertoires in COVID-19. TCRdb's copy holds only in-frame clones and misses some; the assay was immunoSEQ multiplex PCR. Among about 430,000 clones listed, roughly nine tenths were seen once. Sequenced: PBMCs or T cells enriched from blood (not recorded which). Receptors were obtained from a man aged 25 to 45 who had recovered from COVID-19. Both conserved end residues are part of each CDR3. The D gene is left open where the match is weak. The size of a clone is reported for some rows only, either as once, few or many, or as a class for expanded clones.

d_gene | j_gene | v_gene | abundance | CDR3nt | CDR3aa
NA | TRBJ1-2 | TRBV19 | few | TGTGCCACACGACAGGATCCTTATGGCTACACCTTC | CATRQDPYGYTF
NA | TRBJ2-4 | TRBV9 | NA | TGTGCCAGCAGCCCAGGTATAAGGGAGACCAAAAACATTCAGTACTTC | CASSPGIRETKNIQYF
TRBD1 | TRBJ1-2 | TRBV2 | NA | TGTGCCAGCAGTGAACAGGGGGCAGAATATGGCTACACCTTC | CASSEQGAEYGYTF
TRBD1 | TRBJ1-2 | TRBV27 | NA | TGTGCCAGCAGTTTAAATTGGCAGGGGGGCCTCTATGGCTACACCTTC | CASSLNWQGGLYGYTF
TRBD1 | TRBJ1-3 | TRBV15 | NA | TGTGCCACCAGCTCGTCAGGGGGCGGATACACCATATATTTT | CATSSSGGGYTIYF
TRBD2 | TRBJ2-7 | TRBV20-1 | NA | TGCAGTGCTAGTGGGAGGGCCGCCTACGAGCAGTACTTC | CSASGRAAYEQYF
TRBD2 | TRBJ2-2 | TRBV23-1 | NA | TGCGCCAGCAGCAAACGGCGGCAGGGAGGGGACACCGGGGAGCTGTTTTTT | CASSKRRQGGDTGELFF
TRBD1 | TRBJ1-2 | TRBV6-5 | NA | TGTGCCAGCAGTTACTCCAGGGGGGACGCTAACTATGGCTACACCTTC | CASSYSRGDANYGYTF
TRBD1 | TRBJ2-7 | TRBV12-3/TRBV12-4 | once | TGTGCCAGCTCACAGGGGAGTCTCTACGAGCAGTACTTC | CASSQGSLYEQYF
NA | TRBJ1-4 | TRBV2 | NA | TGTGCCAGCAGCGGACAGACAACTAATGAAAAACTGTTTTTT | CASSGQTTNEKLFF
TRBD2 | TRBJ2-2 | TRBV5-6 | few | TGTGCCAGCAGCTCCTTAGCGGGGCGCACCGGGGAGCTGTTTTTT | CASSSLAGRTGELFF
TRBD1 | TRBJ1-5 | TRBV28 | NA | TGTGCCACCTTGGGACAGGGATTGGGTCAGCCCCAGCATTTT | CATLGQGLGQPQHF
NA | TRBJ2-7 | TRBV7-6 | NA | TGTGCCAGCAGCTTAGGTGGGCCAGGGATTCCACTCTACGAGCAGTACTTC | CASSLGGPGIPLYEQYF
NA | TRBJ1-6 | TRBV13 | NA | TGTGCCAGCAGCTCCGGAGGAAATTCACCCCTCCACTTT | CASSSGGNSPLHF
TRBD1 | TRBJ2-5 | TRBV10-3 | NA | TGTGCCATCAGTGAGTTTGGACAGGGTGCTACCCAAGAGACCCAGTACTTC | CAISEFGQGATQETQYF
NA | TRBJ1-1 | TRBV28 | once | TGTGCCACCCTAGCTGATCGGGAAGCTTTCTTT | CATLADREAFF